The 28 T cell receptor beta chains below come from one sample, sequenced in a study of T cell responses to AZD1222 COVID-19 vaccine. TCRdb's copy holds only in-frame clones and misses some; the assay was immunoSEQ multiplex PCR. Of about 79,000 clones detected, about 92% appear once; the ten largest clones hold around 7.1%. The sequencing used peripheral blood, collected on day 0 of MenACWY control vaccination. These receptors were collected from an adult in good health.

Here the CDR3 reads CASSLPDLDGYTF. The CDR3 DNA follows: TGTGCCAGCAGCTTGCCCGATTTGGATGGCTACACCTTC. The chain carries TRBV5-8 and TRBJ1-2; D not certain. The CDR3 runs to 13 residues. Germline lookup yields CDR1 SGHTS and CDR2 YDEGEE. The V end was cut by 1 base, the J end by 6 bases, with 10 bases between.

The J gene is TRBJ2-1, the V gene TRBV6-5, with 7 bases aligning to TRBD2. The junction had 3 bases not matched to a gene; V was cut back by 7 bases and J by 3 bases. Germline V gene sequence: CDR1 MNHEY, CDR2 SVGAGI. This CDR3 has 13 amino acids. CDR3 sequence (DNA): TGTGCCAGCACTAGCGGTAACTACAATGAGCAGTTCTTC. It yields the protein CASTSGNYNEQFF.

The rearrangement links TRBV24-1 to TRBJ2-1, with D possibly being TRBD1 or TRBD2 (7 bases each). CDR1 and CDR2 (germline): KGHDR, SFDVKD. The CDR3 has 16 residues. Trimming removed 5 bases from V and 5 bases from J, with 18 bases in between. In DNA form, the CDR3 reads TGTGCCACCAGTGGGCAGGGGGGGTACGGCGACAATGAGCAGTTCTTC. Protein: CATSGQGGYGDNEQFF.

The chain employs TRBV6-5 and TRBJ2-7; 7 bases agree with TRBD1. The CDR3 consists of 13 residues. V shed 2 bases and J 6 bases; nucleotides not matched to a gene: 4. CDR1 and CDR2 from the germline V gene are MNHEY and SVGAGI. The CDR3 nucleotides are TGTGCCAGCAGTTACACAGGGGTTACCGAGCAGTACTTC. Its protein is CASSYTGVTEQYF.

Regarding this clone: The junction does not match germline at one end; this may be a read error. The chain has TRBV5-1 and TRBJ2-7, with D maybe TRBD1 (7 bases). The CDR3 is 15 residues long. Per the germline V gene, CDR1 is SGHRS and CDR2 is YFSETQ. CDR3 protein: CACSLVEGAGYEQYF. The CDR3, as DNA: TGCGCCTGCAGCTTGGTGGAGGGGGCGGGGTACGAGCAGTACTTC. The variable domain in full, completed from reference TRBV5-1 and TRBJ2-7, reads KAGVTQTPRYLIKTRGQQVTLSCSPISGHRSVSWYQQTPGQGLQFLFEYFSETQRNKGNFPGRFSGRQFSNSRSEMNVSTLELGDSALYLCACSLVEGAGYEQYFGPGTRLTVT.

The chain combines TRBV4-3 with TRBJ2-7; tentatively, D is TRBD1 (6 bases). CDR1 is LGHNA and CDR2 is YSLEER in the germline V gene. The CDR3 covers 15 residues. Deletions cut 8 bases from V and 0 bases from J, with 17 bases between. Here the CDR3 reads CASSREWTDSYEQYF. DNA of the CDR3: TGCGCCAGCTCCAGGGAGTGGACAGACTCCTACGAGCAGTACTTC.

The chain couples TRBV6-5 to TRBJ2-7; 7 bases agree with TRBD1. There are 15 residues in the CDR3. Germline V gives CDR1 MNHEY, CDR2 SVGAGI. V lost 3 bases to trimming and J lost 3 bases; unmatched junction nucleotides: 8. In DNA, the CDR3 is TGTGCCAGCAGTTATTCTCCGGGACAGATCTACGAGCAGTACTTC. Translated: CASSYSPGQIYEQYF.

The gene calls are TRBV18 and TRBJ2-3; D gene uncertain. Germline V lookup: CDR1 KGHSH, CDR2 LQKENI. CDR3 length: 14 residues. V lost 1 base, J lost 5 bases, and 10 bases lay in between. CDR3 coding DNA: TGTGCCAGCTCACCACAGAGCGCCCAAGATACGCAGTATTTT. Its protein is CASSPQSAQDTQYF.

The chain uses TRBV7-9 and TRBJ1-1; a possible D gene is TRBD1 (5 bases). The ends were cut back, 1 base at V and 2 bases at J, with 8 bases in the middle. CDR3 length: 14 residues. CDR1 and CDR2 from the germline V gene are SEHNR and FQNEAQ (reference sequence). The CDR3 sequence is CASSLGQSNTEAFF. CDR3 coding DNA: TGTGCCAGCAGCTTAGGACAGTCAAACACTGAAGCTTTCTTT.

DNA for the CDR3: TGTGCCATCAGTGATTGGGCGGGGGCCTCCTACGAGCAGTACTTC. Protein product: CAISDWAGASYEQYF. The chain combines TRBV10-3 with TRBJ2-7; maybe TRBD2 (7 bases). The CDR3 has 15 residues. V dropped 3 bases and J dropped 0 bases, with 12 bases sitting between them. Germline V CDR1 and CDR2: ENHRY, SYGVKD.

The chain is built from TRBV10-3 and TRBJ1-5, with TRBD1 matching over 7 bases. CDR1 and CDR2 from the germline V gene are ENHRY and SYGVKD. The CDR3 has 13 amino acids. J lost 3 bases, V lost 6 bases, and 2 bases had no gene match. The CDR3 here is CAIRQGDNQPQHF. CDR3 bases: TGTGCCATCAGGCAGGGGGACAATCAGCCCCAGCATTTT.

The chain links TRBV15 to TRBJ2-1; TRBD1 matches at 11 bases. This CDR3 is built from 15 residues. V shed 8 bases, J shed 4 bases, and the junction held 7 bases outside the gene matches. Germline V lookup: CDR1 LNHNV, CDR2 YYDKDF (reference sequence). For the CDR3, the DNA is TGTGCCACCCGACTGGACAGGGGGCTGTACAATGAGCAGTTCTTC. Protein product: CATRLDRGLYNEQFF.

V and J are TRBV13 and TRBJ1-6, with 8 bases matching TRBD1. The germline CDR1 and CDR2 sequences are PRHDT and FYEKMQ (reference sequence). Trimming removed 4 bases from V and 9 bases from J; junction bases left unmatched: 5. There are 14 residues in the CDR3. The CDR3 DNA follows: TGTGCCAGCAGCTCACGGACAGGGAGTTCACCCCTCCACTTT. It specifies CASSSRTGSSPLHF.

The rearrangement joins TRBV19 to TRBJ2-3, with D perhaps matching TRBD2 (6 bases). CDR3 length: 18 residues. V was pared by 9 bases and J by 5 bases, with 30 bases between. CDR1 LNHDA and CDR2 SQIVND come from the germline V gene (reference sequence). As DNA, the CDR3 is TGTGCCAGCCCTGGAGAACCCCTAGCGCCGGAGCTTGGAGATACGCAGTATTTT. It translates to CASPGEPLAPELGDTQYF.

This sequence joins TRBV2 and TRBJ1-5; D is uncertain. Deletions cut 3 bases from V and 4 bases from J, with 4 bases between. The CDR3 runs to 12 residues. Germline values: CDR1 SNHLY, CDR2 FYNNEI. CDR3 DNA sequence: TGTGCCAGCAGTGATGGGAATCAGCCCCAGCATTTT. Protein sequence: CASSDGNQPQHF.

V gene TRBV6-2 or TRBV6-3 combines with J gene TRBJ1-1; D remains ambiguous. V was pared by 7 bases and J by 10 bases, with 22 bases between. The CDR3 runs to 14 residues. The germline CDR1 and CDR2 sequences are MNHEY and SVGEGT. The CDR3 DNA reads TGTGCCAGCACCCCCCGGTTGGGTTCCAAGGGAGCTTTCTTT. This sequence encodes CASTPRLGSKGAFF.

This clone was observed a handful of times. This rearrangement joins TRBV27 to TRBJ2-1; TRBD2 agrees at 9 bases. The CDR3 is made up of 15 amino acids. J lost 4 bases, V lost 6 bases, and 7 bases had no gene match. Germline CDR1 reads MNHEY; CDR2 reads SMNVEV (reference sequence). In DNA, the CDR3 is TGTGCCAGCAGGAAGAGCGGGGGGCCTTACAATGAGCAGTTCTTC. Translation: CASRKSGGPYNEQFF.

This clone was counted a few times. This rearrangement joins TRBV7-8 to TRBJ1-5; no clear D gene. The CDR3 spans 15 residues. The germline V gene encodes CDR1 SGHVS and CDR2 FQNEAQ. Trimming removed 5 bases from V and 0 bases from J, with 11 bases in between. In DNA, the CDR3 is TGTGCCAGCAGCAAGGACGGGAATAGCAATCAGCCCCAGCATTTT. This sequence encodes CASSKDGNSNQPQHF.

Only a few counts were recorded for this clone. This chain links TRBV7-2 with TRBJ1-4; 7 bases are shared with TRBD1. V shed 5 bases and J 5 bases; nucleotides not matched to a gene: 8. The CDR3 is made up of 15 amino acids. CDR1 is SGHTA, CDR2 FQGNSA, per germline. The CDR3 loop is CASSTSGTENEKLFF. The CDR3 nucleotides are TGTGCCAGCAGCACATCCGGGACAGAAAATGAAAAACTGTTTTTT.

The V and J genes are TRBV7-2 and TRBJ2-2; D is unresolved. This CDR3 comprises 16 residues. In germline, CDR1 is SGHTA, CDR2 FQGNSA. V was trimmed by 2 bases and J by 5 bases, leaving 15 bases between them. The CDR3 coding sequence is TGTGCCAGCAGCTTACACGTCGCCAGCGAGACCGGGGAGCTGTTTTTT. It translates to CASSLHVASETGELFF.

The chain carries TRBV7-3 and TRBJ1-5; no clear D gene. Germline CDR1 is SGHTA and CDR2 is FQGTGA. The CDR3 loop spans 11 amino acids. V lost 3 bases, J lost 6 bases, and 3 bases lay in between. The CDR3 spells CASSFGQPQHF. The CDR3 DNA sequence: TGTGCCAGCAGCTTTGGTCAGCCCCAGCATTTT.

The CDR3 sequence: CASSEYGRLREQYF. In DNA form, the CDR3 reads TGTGCCAGCAGTGAATATGGGCGCCTTCGGGAGCAGTACTTC. The V and J genes are TRBV25-1 and TRBJ2-7, with D unclear. CDR3 length: 14 amino acids. CDR1 MGHDK and CDR2 SYGVNS come from the germline V gene. Between the trimmed V and J ends, which lost 0 bases and 7 bases, there was a span of 13 bases.

The chain couples TRBV28 to TRBJ1-2; D might be TRBD1 (5 bases). Deletions cut 5 bases from V and 4 bases from J, with 14 bases between. The CDR3 is 14 amino acids. Germline CDR1 is MDHEN and CDR2 is SYDVKM. The CDR3 reads CASSKSGGFYGYTF. DNA for the CDR3: TGTGCCAGCAGTAAATCGGGGGGTTTCTATGGCTACACCTTC.

This sequence joins TRBV7-2 and TRBJ2-5; D remains unclear. V was shortened by 2 bases and J by 5 bases, with 12 bases between the two germline ends. The CDR3 runs to 14 residues. Germline-derived CDR1 and CDR2 are SGHTA and FQGNSA. CDR3 loop: CASSLSQLSETQYF. Here the CDR3 DNA reads TGTGCCAGCAGCTTAAGTCAGCTTTCCGAGACCCAGTACTTC.

This chain links TRBV7-9 with TRBJ2-7, with TRBD2 identical over 7 bases. The ends lost 1 base at V and 6 bases at J; junction bases unmatched: 6. The CDR3 extends over 14 amino acids. CDR1 is SEHNR and CDR2 is FQNEAQ in the germline V gene (reference sequence). The CDR3 spells CASSLESGRGEQYF. CDR3 nucleotide sequence: TGTGCCAGCAGCTTAGAATCAGGGAGGGGCGAGCAGTACTTC.

V gene TRBV11-2 combines with J gene TRBJ2-2; 9 nucleotides agree with TRBD1. V shed 5 bases, J shed 6 bases, and the junction held 10 bases outside the gene matches. CDR1 SGHAT and CDR2 FQNNGV come from the germline V gene. This CDR3 region has 16 residues. Here the CDR3 DNA reads TGTGCCAGCAGCCGGAGGAGGACAGGGGAAGCCGGGGAGCTGTTTTTT. This sequence encodes CASSRRRTGEAGELFF.

This sequence joins TRBV2 and TRBJ2-2; D is unclear. The germline CDR1 and CDR2 sequences are SNHLY and FYNNEI. The V end lost 3 bases, the J end lost 6 bases, and 2 bases lay between the germline ends. The CDR3 totals 11 residues. The CDR3 here is CASSDAGELFF. For the CDR3, the DNA is TGTGCCAGCAGTGATGCCGGGGAGCTGTTTTTT. Full variable domain (outside the CDR3, taken from reference TRBV2 and TRBJ2-2): EPEVTQTPSHQVTQMGQEVILRCVPISNHLYFYWYRQILGQKVEFLVSFYNNEISEKSEIFDDQFSVERPDGSNFTLKIRSTKLEDSAMYFCASSDAGELFFGEGSRLTVL.

This rearrangement joins TRBV29-1 to TRBJ1-1, with no clear D. Germline CDR1 is SQVTM and CDR2 is ANQGSEA. Between the trimmed V and J ends, which lost 8 bases and 4 bases, there was a span of 20 bases. CDR3 length: 14 residues. CDR3 amino acids: CSSRRGREGTEAFF. CDR3 nucleotide sequence: TGCAGCTCTCGTCGTGGTCGCGAGGGCACTGAAGCTTTCTTT.